Shown below are 19 T cell receptor beta chains from a single sample sequenced in a study of T cells in Graves' hyperthyroidism and ophthalmopathy. RNA transcripts served as the template for amplifying TCR beta CDR3 regions. RT-PCR in the first round (using the HTBI primer set) targeted the TCR CDR3. Each CDR3 protein is one row after TCRdb ran MiXCR on the multiplex PCR reads. Altogether hundreds of thousands of distinct CDR3 sequences are present, about a sixth being singletons, with the ten largest covering 15% to 20%. Source material: blood. The receptors stem from a woman under 30 with Graves' hyperthyroidism.

On this clonotype itself: This clone may be a read error of a much larger clone one base away. Since the CDR3 does not end with the conserved phenylalanine or tryptophan, this likely comes from a read error. The gene calls are TRBV12-3 or TRBV12-4 and TRBJ2-5; D gene ambiguous. The V gene lost 0 bases and the J gene lost 3 bases, with 8 bases spanning the gap. This CDR3 is built from 14 residues. CDR3 nucleotides: TGTGCCAGCAGTTTAGCGTTCGCAAAAGAGACCCAGTACCTC. Translation gives CASSLAFAKETQYL.

The rearrangement joins TRBV5-1 to TRBJ2-1, with 11 bases lining up with TRBD2. Germline assignment: CDR1 SGHRS and CDR2 YFSETQ. The CDR3 has 17 amino acids. V was pared by 4 bases and J by 6 bases, with 12 bases of the junction left unmatched. This CDR3 reads CASSTPDLAGGRNEQFF. The CDR3 coding sequence is TGCGCCAGCAGCACCCCCGATCTAGCGGGAGGCCGCAATGAGCAGTTCTTC.

The chain has TRBV20-1 and TRBJ2-3; D remains unclear. V was pared by 3 bases and J by 6 bases, with 16 bases between. The germline gives CDR1 DFQATT, CDR2 SNEGSKA (reference sequence). The CDR3 sequence is 14 residues long. The CDR3 DNA reads TGCAGTGCTAGTGCCCGTGAAGAATATGATACGCAGTATTTT. This sequence encodes CSASAREEYDTQYF.

This clonotype occurred a few times. The chain couples TRBV6-1 to TRBJ2-7; 9 nucleotides agree with TRBD1. CDR3 length: 15 amino acids. V lost 2 bases and J lost 4; bases outside the gene matches: 6. CDR1 and CDR2 (germline): MNHNS, SASEGT. Written as DNA, the CDR3 is TGTGCCAGCAGTGAAATTCCCGGGACAGGGTACGAGCAGTACTTC. Its protein product is CASSEIPGTGYEQYF.

This clonotype was picked up a small number of times. The V gene is TRBV24-1, the J gene TRBJ2-3; TRBD1 or TRBD2 may be the D gene (6 bases each). Germline loops: CDR1 KGHDR, CDR2 SFDVKD. This CDR3 is 14 amino acids long. V lost 4 bases and J lost 6, with 13 bases in between. CDR3 bases: TGTGCCACCAGTGACAGCCCGGGGGCGGATACGCAGTATTTT. It translates to CATSDSPGADTQYF.

This clonotype was seen ten or more times. The gene calls are TRBV2 and TRBJ2-4; D is unresolved. V was trimmed by 8 bases and J by 0 bases, leaving 11 bases between them. This CDR3 is built from 14 residues. Looked up from germline, CDR1 is SNHLY and CDR2 is FYNNEI. The CDR3 DNA is TGTGCCAGCCTCTTCTCACTAGCCAAAAACATTCAGTACTTC. Residues: CASLFSLAKNIQYF.

This sequence joins TRBV9 and TRBJ2-6, with D uncertain. Germline CDR1 is SGDLS and CDR2 is YYNGEE. This CDR3 region has 16 residues. Trimming removed 1 base at V and 0 bases at J, with 8 bases between. The CDR3 region has the DNA TGTGCCAGCAGCGTACTGTCAGCCTCTGGGGCCAACGTCCTGACTTTC. Amino acid sequence: CASSVLSASGANVLTF.

There are many counts of this clonotype. This chain links TRBV30 with TRBJ2-7; 9 bases are a match to TRBD2. The V gene end was trimmed by 5 bases and the J gene end by 2 bases; junction bases not matched to a gene: 7. CDR3 length equals 14 residues. Germline CDR1 and CDR2: GTSNPN and SVGIG (reference sequence). This CDR3 is CAWRTSGPAYEQYF. DNA of the CDR3: TGTGCCTGGCGAACTAGCGGGCCTGCCTACGAGCAGTACTTC. The full variable domain, completed using reference TRBV30 and TRBJ2-7, is SQTIHQWPATLVQPVGSPLSLECTVEGTSNPNLYWYRQAAGRGLQLLFYSVGIGQISSEVPQNLSASRPQDRQFILSSKKLLLSDSGFYLCAWRTSGPAYEQYFGPGTRLTVT.

This clonotype was recorded at least ten times. The chain couples TRBV12-5 to TRBJ1-1; the D is unclear. From germline, CDR1 is LGHNT and CDR2 FRNRAP. The V end lost 1 base, the J end lost 5 bases, and 8 bases lay between the germline ends. The CDR3 has 13 residues. The CDR3 spells CASGLERGTEAFF. The CDR3 coding sequence is TGTGCTAGTGGTTTGGAAAGAGGAACTGAAGCTTTCTTT.

This clonotype appeared many times. The chain uses TRBV12-3 or TRBV12-4 and TRBJ1-3; D is unresolved. The CDR3 covers 14 residues. The V end was cut by 4 bases, the J end by 0 bases, with 7 bases between. CDR3 nucleotides: TGTGCCAGCAGTTGGAGAAACTCTGGAAACACCATATATTTT. It specifies CASSWRNSGNTIYF.

In this sample, this clonotype turned up a few times. The chain carries TRBV6-1 and TRBJ2-6, with 7 bases that match TRBD2. CDR3 length: 17 amino acids. The germline V gene has CDR1 MNHNS and CDR2 SASEGT. The V gene end was trimmed by 6 bases and the J gene end by 2 bases; junction bases not matched to a gene: 10. CDR3: CASSRSGAGTGANVLTF. The CDR3 coding sequence is TGTGCCAGCAGCAGGAGCGGAGCGGGGACTGGGGCCAACGTCCTGACTTTC.

This clonotype has only a few counts. The chain links TRBV14 to TRBJ1-1; D is perhaps TRBD1 (6 bases). This CDR3 is built from 12 residues. Trimming stripped 4 bases from V and 11 bases from J, with 14 bases between. Germline CDR1 is SGHDN and CDR2 is FVKESK. The CDR3 protein is CASSPGTLNAFF. The DNA for the CDR3 is TGTGCCAGCAGCCCCGGGACACTGAATGCTTTCTTT.

This clonotype was picked up a small number of times. This chain connects TRBV5-1 to TRBJ2-2, with 8 bases lining up with TRBD1. The trim removed 0 bases at V and 4 bases at J, leaving 5 bases unmatched. This CDR3 has 16 amino acids. Germline CDR1 and CDR2: SGHRS and YFSETQ. CDR3 sequence: CASSLGRGPGTGELFF. The CDR3 bases are TGCGCCAGCAGCTTGGGCAGGGGGCCTGGCACCGGGGAGCTGTTTTTT.

The sample holds a few counts of this clonotype. The chain employs TRBV12-3 or TRBV12-4 and TRBJ2-1; the match to TRBD2 covers 14 bases. The CDR3 loop spans 15 amino acids. J gave up 12 bases and V 7 bases, and 11 bases lay outside the gene matches. The CDR3 loop is CASTPGTSGRRMQFF. The CDR3 region has the DNA TGTGCCAGCACCCCCGGGACTAGCGGGAGAAGGATGCAGTTCTTC.

This clonotype was counted at least ten times. This rearrangement joins TRBV6-1 to TRBJ1-5; tentative D call: TRBD1 (5 bases). The CDR3 is 15 residues long. Germline loops: CDR1 MNHNS, CDR2 SASEGT. Trimming pared 7 bases from V and 1 base from J, leaving 14 bases between. In DNA form, the CDR3 reads TGTGCCAGCAACCGGCACCGGACAAGCAATCAGCCCCAGCATTTT. This sequence encodes CASNRHRTSNQPQHF.

At least ten counts were recorded for this clonotype. This chain links TRBV7-3 with TRBJ1-2; D is unresolved. Germline CDR1 and CDR2: SGHTA and FQGTGA. The CDR3 is 13 residues long. Deletions cut 0 bases from V and 6 bases from J, with 8 bases between. The CDR3 DNA sequence: TGTGCCAGCAGCTTAACACGCGGGGATGGCTACACCTTC. It codes for CASSLTRGDGYTF.

This clonotype appeared many times. The J gene is TRBJ1-2, the V gene TRBV28; D possibly corresponds to TRBD1 (6 bases). CDR3 length equals 14 residues. The V end lost 4 bases, the J end lost 8 bases, and 17 bases lay between the germline ends. CDR1 MDHEN and CDR2 SYDVKM come from the germline V gene. Here the CDR3 reads CASSSQGKAGGYTF. CDR3 nucleotides: TGTGCCAGCAGTTCCCAGGGGAAGGCGGGGGGCTACACCTTC.

The genes are TRBV19 and TRBJ1-5, with a tentative D call TRBD1 (5 bases). The germline gives CDR1 LNHDA, CDR2 SQIVND (reference sequence). The germline V and J ends were trimmed by 2 bases and 4 bases, with 15 bases remaining between them. The CDR3 runs to 16 residues. The CDR3 loop reads CASSIWAGQGNQPQHF. In DNA form, the CDR3 reads TGTGCCAGTAGTATATGGGCAGGGCAAGGGAATCAGCCCCAGCATTTT. The full variable domain, rest sourced from reference TRBV19 and TRBJ1-5, is DGGITQSPKYLFRKEGQNVTLSCEQNLNHDAMYWYRQDPGQGLRLIYYSQIVNDFQKGDIAEGYSVSREKKESFPLTVTSAQKNPTAFYLCASSIWAGQGNQPQHFGDGTRLSIL.

Many counts were recorded for this clonotype. V and J are TRBV12-5 and TRBJ2-1; no firm D call. The germline CDR1 and CDR2 sequences are LGHNT and FRNRAP. There are 17 residues in the CDR3. Trimming shortened V by 0 bases and J by 5 bases, and 17 bases separated the two germline ends. The CDR3 nucleotides read TGTGCTAGTGGTTTGGTACTTTGGACCAAAGAACACAATGAGCAGTTCTTC. Translation gives CASGLVLWTKEHNEQFF.